The 10 T cell receptor beta chains below were found in one sample sequenced in a study of T cells in Graves' hyperthyroidism and ophthalmopathy. Using RNA transcripts as the source, TCR beta CDR3 regions were amplified. The HTBI primer set was used in a first-round RT-PCR of the TCR CDR3. A single record per CDR3 protein comes from TCRdb applying MiXCR to the multiplex PCR reads. The sample carries around 420,000 distinct CDR3 sequences, roughly 13% recorded once. Material for sequencing was blood. Source of these receptors: a woman aged 18-30 years with Graves' hyperthyroidism.

The CDR3 region has the DNA TGTGCCAGTAGTATCGGGACAGGGGTTAAAGAGACCCAGTACTTC. It yields the protein CASSIGTGVKETQYF. This sequence joins TRBV19 and TRBJ2-5; 10 nucleotides line up with TRBD1. The CDR3 has 15 residues. V was clipped by 3 bases and J by 3 bases; unmatched bases: 4. Germline V gene data show CDR1 as LNHDA and CDR2 as SQIVND (reference sequence).

The rearrangement uses TRBV12-3 or TRBV12-4 and TRBJ2-1, with TRBD2 as a possible D gene (5 bases). The CDR3 contains 14 residues. The germline V and J ends were trimmed by 3 bases and 9 bases, with 15 bases remaining between them. Written as DNA, the CDR3 is TGTGCCAGCAGTTTGAGTTCCGGGGTTGTTGAGCAGTTCTTC. Translation: CASSLSSGVVEQFF.

This clonotype was detected ten times or more. The chain couples TRBV20-1 to TRBJ2-7; no definite D call. The germline V gene has CDR1 DFQATT and CDR2 SNEGSKA (reference sequence). The CDR3 spans 12 residues. Trimming took off 0 bases at V and 5 bases at J, with 8 bases between the two ends. This chain's CDR3 is CSARDPKHEQYF. CDR3 nucleotide sequence: TGCAGTGCTAGAGATCCGAAGCACGAGCAGTACTTC.

This clonotype was seen once. J is TRBJ1-1 and V is TRBV19; perhaps TRBD1 as D (6 bases). This CDR3 region has 14 residues. Germline values: CDR1 LNHDA, CDR2 SQIVND (reference sequence). Trimming took 6 bases from V and 4 from J, leaving 15 bases between them. The CDR3 reads CASRDSQGRTEAFF. The DNA for the CDR3 is TGTGCCAGTAGGGATTCACAGGGTCGCACTGAAGCTTTCTTT.

This clonotype appeared many times. The genes are TRBV20-1 and TRBJ2-5; D not resolved. Germline V gene lookup returns CDR1 DFQATT and CDR2 SNEGSKA (reference sequence). The V gene lost 3 bases and the J gene lost 4 bases, with 18 bases spanning the gap. The CDR3 is made up of 15 amino acids. The CDR3 DNA follows: TGCAGTGCTAGTACCCGGGCCCTGTCGAGAGAGACCCAGTACTTC. Its protein is CSASTRALSRETQYF.

Here the CDR3 DNA reads TGTGCCAGCAGTTTGGTGGGGACGGGCTATGGCTACACCTTC. As protein: CASSLVGTGYGYTF. The gene calls are TRBV28 and TRBJ1-2; tentatively, D is TRBD1 (5 bases). The CDR3 loop spans 14 amino acids. Germline CDR1 is MDHEN and CDR2 is SYDVKM. The germline V and J ends were trimmed by 3 bases and 4 bases, with 12 bases remaining between them.

The rearrangement uses TRBV19 and TRBJ1-2; weak D call: TRBD1 (5 bases). With 3 bases removed from V and 8 bases from J, the gap between germline ends came to 10 bases. The CDR3 is 12 residues long. Germline values: CDR1 LNHDA, CDR2 SQIVND (reference sequence). Here the CDR3 reads CASSIVGAGYTF. In DNA, the CDR3 is TGTGCCAGTAGTATTGTCGGGGCCGGCTACACCTTC.

This clonotype has a count of ten or more. The chain recombines TRBV7-2 with TRBJ2-7; TRBD2 agrees at 7 bases. The CDR3 is 15 amino acids. After removal of 2 bases from V and 2 bases from J, the junction contained 6 bases not matched to a gene. Germline assignment: CDR1 SGHTA and CDR2 FQGNSA. CDR3 coding DNA: TGTGCCAGCAGCTTAATTAGCGGGTTTGCCTACGAGCAGTACTTC. Encoded protein: CASSLISGFAYEQYF.

As for this clonotype: Given a much more abundant clone one base away, this may be a read error. The rearrangement uses TRBV11-2 and TRBJ2-7; D is ambiguous. V gave up 4 bases and J gave up 5 bases, with 6 bases separating them. The CDR3 has 11 amino acids. Germline V gene data show CDR1 as SGHAT and CDR2 as FQNNGV. CDR3 in DNA: TGTGCCAGCAGCTCGTTCCACGAGCAGTACTTC. Translation gives CASSSFHEQYF. The full variable domain, its missing parts supplied by reference TRBV11-2 and TRBJ2-7, is EAGVAQSPRYKIIEKRQSVAFWCNPISGHATLYWYQQILGQGPKLLIQFQNNGVVDDSQLPKDRFSAERLKGVDSTLKIQPAKLEDSAVYLCASSSFHEQYFGPGTRLTVT.

Ten or more counts support this clonotype. The rearrangement joins TRBV5-1 to TRBJ2-7; TRBD1 is a possible D gene (6 bases). Germline V gene data show CDR1 as SGHRS and CDR2 as YFSETQ. The length of the CDR3 is 15 residues. V dropped 0 bases and J dropped 3 bases, with 13 bases sitting between them. The CDR3 protein is CASSLDGGAYYEQYF. In DNA form, the CDR3 reads TGCGCCAGCAGCTTGGATGGGGGCGCATACTACGAGCAGTACTTC.